This record concerns one T cell receptor (beta chain) sequence. Authors' methods: Amplification from reference gene primers served as the basis for estimated nucleated cell counts. Profiled with immunoSEQ multiplex PCR; TCRdb holds only in-frame clones, not every one. The V and J calls and the clone size are those of that table, but D and trimming were determined from the DNA. Seen here are approximately 190,000 clones, over 75% observed once, and the top ten hold more than 5.5%. The data stem from a study of blood T cell repertoires in COVID-19. Across the whole study: Samples representing acute and convalescent COVID-19 were sourced from the United States, Italy and Spain.

This clonotype was sampled from a man of 80 years or more with acute or convalescent COVID-19. Sequenced: peripheral blood.

The CDR3 sequence: CASLSSSYNEQFF. As DNA, the CDR3 is TGTGCCAGCCTCTCGAGCTCCTACAATGAGCAGTTCTTC. V is TRBV28 and J is TRBJ2-1; D is undetermined. Trimming removed 8 bases at V and 0 bases at J, with 8 bases between. CDR1 is MDHEN and CDR2 is SYDVKM in the germline V gene. The CDR3 sequence is 13 residues long.